This TCR beta chain was documented in a study of STAT5B mutations in CD4+ large granular lymphocyte leukemia. Study as a whole: Healthy donors showed HLA-associated enrichment of the CDR3 'QG' motif.

Germline lookup yields CDR1 MNHEY and CDR2 SVGAGI. The CDR3 is 12 amino acids. Between the trimmed V and J ends, which lost 8 bases and 3 bases, there was a span of 8 bases. Study observations and caveats: CD4-sorted patient repertoires seemed more clonal than healthy CD4+ repertoires. Without HLA matching, higher CD4+ than CD8+ T-LGLL clonality could reflect small sample size.

Assay: immunoSEQ multiplex PCR; the TCRdb copy retains only in-frame clones and omits some. Among 35,000 or so clones listed, 69% were seen once. Turning to this clone: The antigen is undetermined.

Sequenced material: CD4+ T cells from blood buffy coats. This receptor was taken from a human donor in good health. The rearrangement joins TRBV6-5 to TRBJ1-5; TRBD1 is a possible D gene (6 bases). The CDR3 loop reads CASQGTNQPQHF. In DNA, the CDR3 is TGTGCCAGCCAGGGGACCAATCAGCCCCAGCATTTT.